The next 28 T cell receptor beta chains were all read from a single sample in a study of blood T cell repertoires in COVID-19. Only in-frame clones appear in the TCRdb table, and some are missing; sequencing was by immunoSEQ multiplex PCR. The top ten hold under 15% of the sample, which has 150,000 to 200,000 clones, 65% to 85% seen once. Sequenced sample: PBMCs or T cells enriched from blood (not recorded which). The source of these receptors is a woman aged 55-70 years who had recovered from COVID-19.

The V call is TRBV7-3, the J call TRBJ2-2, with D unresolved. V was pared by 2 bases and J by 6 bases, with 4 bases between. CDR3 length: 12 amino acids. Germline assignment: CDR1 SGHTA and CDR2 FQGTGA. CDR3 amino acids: CASSLRPGELFF. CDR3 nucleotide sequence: TGTGCCAGCAGCTTACGTCCCGGGGAGCTGTTTTTT.

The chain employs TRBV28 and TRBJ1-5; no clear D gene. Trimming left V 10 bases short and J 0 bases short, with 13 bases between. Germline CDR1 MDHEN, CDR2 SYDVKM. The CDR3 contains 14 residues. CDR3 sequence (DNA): TGTGCCACCCTAGACGTGAATAGCAATCAGCCCCAGCATTTT. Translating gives CATLDVNSNQPQHF.

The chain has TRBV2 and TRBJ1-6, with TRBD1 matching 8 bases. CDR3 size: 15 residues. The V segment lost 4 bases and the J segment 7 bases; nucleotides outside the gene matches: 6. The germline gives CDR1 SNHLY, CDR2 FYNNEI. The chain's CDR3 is CASSGQGSVNSPLHF. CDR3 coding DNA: TGTGCCAGCAGTGGACAGGGGTCGGTCAATTCACCCCTCCACTTT. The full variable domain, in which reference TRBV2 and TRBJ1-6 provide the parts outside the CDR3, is EPEVTQTPSHQVTQMGQEVILRCVPISNHLYFYWYRQILGQKVEFLVSFYNNEISEKSEIFDDQFSVERPDGSNFTLKIRSTKLEDSAMYFCASSGQGSVNSPLHFGNGTRLTVT.

The CDR3 region is CASSSPGTGGRQPQHF. The CDR3 DNA reads as TGTGCCAGCAGCTCTCCCGGGACAGGGGGCCGTCAGCCCCAGCATTTT. The rearrangement links TRBV28 to TRBJ1-5; 12 bases are a match to TRBD1. CDR3 length: 16 amino acids. In germline, CDR1 is MDHEN, CDR2 SYDVKM. V trimming: 6 bases; J trimming: 6 bases; junction bases outside the gene matches: 9.

CDR3 in DNA: TGCGCCAGCAGTCAAAACAGGCTATCTTATGAAAAACTGTTTTTT. Its protein product is CASSQNRLSYEKLFF. The chain links TRBV23-1 to TRBJ1-4; TRBD1 might be the D (5 bases). TRBV23-1 is an ORF, and what it does is uncertain. CDR3 length: 15 amino acids. V lost 2 bases to trimming and J lost 6 bases, with 13 bases between them.

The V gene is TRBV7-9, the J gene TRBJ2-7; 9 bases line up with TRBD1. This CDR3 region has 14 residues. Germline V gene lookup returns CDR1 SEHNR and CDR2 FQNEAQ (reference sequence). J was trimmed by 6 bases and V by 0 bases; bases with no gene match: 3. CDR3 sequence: CASSLASTGGEQYF. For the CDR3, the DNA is TGTGCCAGCAGCTTAGCGTCGACAGGGGGCGAGCAGTACTTC.

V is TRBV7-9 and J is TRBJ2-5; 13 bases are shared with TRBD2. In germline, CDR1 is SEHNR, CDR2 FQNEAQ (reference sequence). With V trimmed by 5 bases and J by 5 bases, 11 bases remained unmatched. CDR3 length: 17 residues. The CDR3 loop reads CASSPQKGLAGPETQYF. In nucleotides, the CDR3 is TGTGCCAGCAGCCCCCAAAAGGGACTAGCGGGACCGGAGACCCAGTACTTC.

The CDR3 DNA is TGTGCCACCAGTGATTCCGTCCTGTCCCAAGAGACCCAGTACTTC. Translation: CATSDSVLSQETQYF. The chain links TRBV24-1 to TRBJ2-5, with D unresolved. CDR3 length: 15 amino acids. V dropped 2 bases and J dropped 1 base, with 10 bases sitting between them. The germline V gene encodes CDR1 KGHDR and CDR2 SFDVKD.

CDR3 protein: CASCSSGRNTGELFF. The CDR3 DNA reads TGTGCCAGCTGCTCTAGCGGGCGGAACACCGGGGAGCTGTTTTTT. This sequence joins TRBV6-5 and TRBJ2-2; 8 nucleotides line up with TRBD2. The CDR3 runs to 15 residues. V was pared by 8 bases and J by 1 base, with 6 bases of the junction left unmatched. CDR1 MNHEY and CDR2 SVGAGI come from the germline V gene.

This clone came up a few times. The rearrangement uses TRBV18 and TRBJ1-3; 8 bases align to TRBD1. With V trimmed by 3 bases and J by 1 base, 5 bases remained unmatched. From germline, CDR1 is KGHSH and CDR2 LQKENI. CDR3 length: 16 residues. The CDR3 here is CASSPRDRMSGNTIYF. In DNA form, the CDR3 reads TGTGCCAGCTCACCCCGGGACAGGATGTCTGGAAACACCATATATTTT.

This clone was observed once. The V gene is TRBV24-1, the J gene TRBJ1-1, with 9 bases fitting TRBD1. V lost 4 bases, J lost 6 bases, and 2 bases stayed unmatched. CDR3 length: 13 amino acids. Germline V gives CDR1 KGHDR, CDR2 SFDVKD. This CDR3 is CATSETGGSEAFF. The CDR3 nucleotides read TGTGCCACCAGTGAAACAGGGGGCTCTGAAGCTTTCTTT.

The CDR3 loop reads CASSLLAGQRNSPLHF. The CDR3 DNA reads TGCGCCAGCAGCTTGTTAGCGGGACAGAGGAATTCACCCCTCCACTTT. J is TRBJ1-6 and V is TRBV5-1; the match to TRBD1 covers 7 bases. Germline CDR1 SGHRS, CDR2 YFSETQ. The CDR3 loop spans 16 amino acids. The V gene end was trimmed by 1 base and the J gene end by 7 bases; junction bases not matched to a gene: 8. Variable domain in full (rest from reference TRBV5-1 and TRBJ1-6): KAGVTQTPRYLIKTRGQQVTLSCSPISGHRSVSWYQQTPGQGLQFLFEYFSETQRNKGNFPGRFSGRQFSNSRSEMNVSTLELGDSALYLCASSLLAGQRNSPLHFGNGTRLTVT.

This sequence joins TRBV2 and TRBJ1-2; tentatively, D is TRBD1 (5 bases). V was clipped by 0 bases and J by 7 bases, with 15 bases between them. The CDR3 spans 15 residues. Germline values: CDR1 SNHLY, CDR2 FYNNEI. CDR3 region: CASSEAVRATGGYTF. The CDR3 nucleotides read TGTGCCAGCAGTGAAGCCGTCAGGGCAACGGGTGGCTACACCTTC.

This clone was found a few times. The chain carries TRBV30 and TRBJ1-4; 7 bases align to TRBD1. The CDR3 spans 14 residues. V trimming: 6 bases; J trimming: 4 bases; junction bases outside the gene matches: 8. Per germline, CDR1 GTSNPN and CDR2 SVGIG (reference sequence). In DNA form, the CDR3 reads TGTGCCTGCCGGAGCCGGGACAGTAATGAAAAACTGTTTTTT. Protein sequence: CACRSRDSNEKLFF.

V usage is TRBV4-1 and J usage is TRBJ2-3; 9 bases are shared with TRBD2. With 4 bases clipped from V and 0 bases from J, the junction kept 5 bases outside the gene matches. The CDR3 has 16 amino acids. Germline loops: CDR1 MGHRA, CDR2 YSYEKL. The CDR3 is CASSLGLAPSTDTQYF. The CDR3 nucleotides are TGCGCCAGCAGCCTGGGACTAGCCCCTAGCACAGATACGCAGTATTTT.

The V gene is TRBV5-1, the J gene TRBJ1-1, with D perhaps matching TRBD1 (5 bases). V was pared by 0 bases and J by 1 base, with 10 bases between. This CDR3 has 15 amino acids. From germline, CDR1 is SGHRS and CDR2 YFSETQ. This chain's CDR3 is CASSLVLQENTEAFF. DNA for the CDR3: TGCGCCAGCAGCTTGGTCCTACAGGAGAACACTGAAGCTTTCTTT.

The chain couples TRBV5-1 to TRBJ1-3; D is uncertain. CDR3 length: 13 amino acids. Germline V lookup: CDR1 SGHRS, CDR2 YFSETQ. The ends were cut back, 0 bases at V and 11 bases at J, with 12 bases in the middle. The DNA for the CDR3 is TGCGCCAGCAGCTTGGCCGGTTTCTCCCCCATATATTTT. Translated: CASSLAGFSPIYF.

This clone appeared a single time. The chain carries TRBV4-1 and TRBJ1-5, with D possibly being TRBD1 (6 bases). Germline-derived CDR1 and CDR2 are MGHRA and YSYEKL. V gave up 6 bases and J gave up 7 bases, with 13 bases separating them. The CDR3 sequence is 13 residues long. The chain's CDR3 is CASRAGGEQPQHF. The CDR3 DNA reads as TGCGCCAGCAGAGCGGGGGGCGAACAGCCCCAGCATTTT.

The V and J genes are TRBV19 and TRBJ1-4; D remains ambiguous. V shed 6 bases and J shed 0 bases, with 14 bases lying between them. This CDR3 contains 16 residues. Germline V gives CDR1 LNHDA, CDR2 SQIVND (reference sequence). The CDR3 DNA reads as TGTGCCAGTAGCCTCCGTCTTCGAGCAACTAATGAAAAACTGTTTTTT. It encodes CASSLRLRATNEKLFF.

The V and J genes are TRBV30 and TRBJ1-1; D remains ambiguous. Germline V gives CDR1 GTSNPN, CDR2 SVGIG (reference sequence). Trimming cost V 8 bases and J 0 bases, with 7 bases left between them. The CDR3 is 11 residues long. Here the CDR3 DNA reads TGTGCCGGGGTCATGAACACTGAAGCTTTCTTT. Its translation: CAGVMNTEAFF.

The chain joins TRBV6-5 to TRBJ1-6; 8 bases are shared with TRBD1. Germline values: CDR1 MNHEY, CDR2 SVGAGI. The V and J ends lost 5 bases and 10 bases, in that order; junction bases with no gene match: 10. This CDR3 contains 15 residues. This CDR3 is CASSPRTGSGSPLHF. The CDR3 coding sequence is TGTGCCAGCAGTCCCCGGACAGGGTCGGGCTCACCCCTCCACTTT.

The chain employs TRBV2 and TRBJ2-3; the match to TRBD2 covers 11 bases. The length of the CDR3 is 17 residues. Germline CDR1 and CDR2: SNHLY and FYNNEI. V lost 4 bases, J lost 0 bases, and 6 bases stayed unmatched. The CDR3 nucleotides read TGTGCCAGCAGTGCGGCTAGCGGGGGGCTAAGCACAGATACGCAGTATTTT. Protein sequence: CASSAASGGLSTDTQYF.

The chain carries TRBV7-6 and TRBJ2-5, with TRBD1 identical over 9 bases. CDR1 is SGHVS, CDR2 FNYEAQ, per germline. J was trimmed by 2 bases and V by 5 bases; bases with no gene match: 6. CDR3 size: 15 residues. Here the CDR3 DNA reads TGTGCCAGCAGCGTGGGACAGGGCGGGCAAGAGACCCAGTACTTC. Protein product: CASSVGQGGQETQYF.

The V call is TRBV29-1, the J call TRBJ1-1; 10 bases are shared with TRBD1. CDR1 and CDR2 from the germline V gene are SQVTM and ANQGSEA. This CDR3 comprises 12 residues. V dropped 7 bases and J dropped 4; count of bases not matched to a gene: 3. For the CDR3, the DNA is TGCAGCGGGGGACAGGGGCGCACTGAAGCTTTCTTT. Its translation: CSGGQGRTEAFF. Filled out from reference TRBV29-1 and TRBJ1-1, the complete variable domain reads SAVISQKPSRDICQRGTSLTIQCQVDSQVTMMFWYRQQPGQSLTLIATANQGSEATYESGFVIDKFPISRPNLTFSTLTVSNMSPEDSSIYLCSGGQGRTEAFFGQGTRLTVV.

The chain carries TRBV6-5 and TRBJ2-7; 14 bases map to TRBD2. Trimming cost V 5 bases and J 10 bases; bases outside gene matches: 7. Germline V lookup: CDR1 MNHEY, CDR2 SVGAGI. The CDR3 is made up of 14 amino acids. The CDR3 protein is CASSTGLAGGLQYF. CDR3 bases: TGTGCCAGCAGTACCGGACTAGCGGGGGGTCTTCAGTACTTC.

The CDR3 loop is CAIGTHSYEQYF. In DNA, the CDR3 is TGTGCCATCGGGACACACTCCTACGAGCAGTACTTC. The rearrangement links TRBV10-3 to TRBJ2-7; TRBD1 is a possible D gene (6 bases). The V end was cut by 8 bases, the J end by 0 bases, with 8 bases between. The CDR3 length is 12 residues. CDR1 is ENHRY and CDR2 is SYGVKD in the germline V gene.

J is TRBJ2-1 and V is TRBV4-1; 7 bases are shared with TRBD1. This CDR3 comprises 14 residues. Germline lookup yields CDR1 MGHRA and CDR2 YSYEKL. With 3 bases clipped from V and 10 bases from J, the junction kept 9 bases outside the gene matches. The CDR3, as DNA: TGCGCCAGCAGCCATATTTTAGGGACAGCCGAGCAGTTCTTC. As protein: CASSHILGTAEQFF.

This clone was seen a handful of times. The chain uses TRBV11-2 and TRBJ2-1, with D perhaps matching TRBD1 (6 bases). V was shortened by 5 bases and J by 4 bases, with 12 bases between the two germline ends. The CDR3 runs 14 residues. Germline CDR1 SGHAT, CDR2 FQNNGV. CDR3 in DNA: TGTGCCAGCAGCCCTCAGGGGCTTTACAATGAGCAGTTCTTC. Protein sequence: CASSPQGLYNEQFF. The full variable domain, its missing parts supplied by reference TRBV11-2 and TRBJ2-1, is EAGVAQSPRYKIIEKRQSVAFWCNPISGHATLYWYQQILGQGPKLLIQFQNNGVVDDSQLPKDRFSAERLKGVDSTLKIQPAKLEDSAVYLCASSPQGLYNEQFFGPGTRLTVL.